The entry that follows covers one T cell receptor beta chain sequence. Assay used: immunoSEQ multiplex PCR; TCRdb lists only in-frame clones, some missing. The sample contains 100,000 to 150,000 clones, around 84% of which appear only once. Those who participated ranged in age from 18 to 89 years and resided in roughly 26 US areas. Allocation to cohorts depended on clinical history reported by the participants. This entry is derived from a study of blood T cell repertoires in COVID-19. The sequenced sample was PBMCs or T cells enriched from blood (not recorded which). This sequence originates from a man aged 35-49 years with acute COVID-19.

The CDR3 sequence: CASSFAEERPNEAFF. CDR3 DNA sequence: TGCGCCAGCAGCTTCGCTGAGGAGCGGCCGAATGAAGCTTTCTTT. The genes are TRBV5-1 and TRBJ1-1; D is unclear. Looked up from germline, CDR1 is SGHRS and CDR2 is YFSETQ. CDR3 size: 15 residues. V lost 2 bases and J 7 bases, leaving 18 bases between the germline ends. Full variable domain (rest looked up from reference TRBV5-1 and TRBJ1-1): KAGVTQTPRYLIKTRGQQVTLSCSPISGHRSVSWYQQTPGQGLQFLFEYFSETQRNKGNFPGRFSGRQFSNSRSEMNVSTLELGDSALYLCASSFAEERPNEAFFGQGTRLTVV.